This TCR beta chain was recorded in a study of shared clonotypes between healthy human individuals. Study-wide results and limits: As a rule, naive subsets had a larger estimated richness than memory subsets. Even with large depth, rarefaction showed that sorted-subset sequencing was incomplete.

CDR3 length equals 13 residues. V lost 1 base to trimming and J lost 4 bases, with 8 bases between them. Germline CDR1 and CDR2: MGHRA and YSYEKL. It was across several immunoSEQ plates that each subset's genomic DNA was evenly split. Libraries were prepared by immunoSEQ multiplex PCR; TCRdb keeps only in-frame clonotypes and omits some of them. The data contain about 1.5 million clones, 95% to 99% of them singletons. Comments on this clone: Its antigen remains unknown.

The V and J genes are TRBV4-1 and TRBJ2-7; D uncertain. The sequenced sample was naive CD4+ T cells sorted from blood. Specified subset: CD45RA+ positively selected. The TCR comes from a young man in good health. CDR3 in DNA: TGCGCCAGCAGCCAAGCTCTCTATTACGAGCAGTACTTC. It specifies CASSQALYYEQYF.